This T cell receptor (beta chain) derives from a study of T cells in Graves' hyperthyroidism and ophthalmopathy. Looked up from germline, CDR1 is SSHAT and CDR2 is FNYEAQ (reference sequence). The CDR3 runs to 13 residues. Investigators excluded patients with uncontrolled infection, other autoimmune disease, pregnancy or lactation. Diagnoses were made from clinical symptoms, serum measures (thyroxine and TRAb), thyroid ultrasound and orbital computed tomography. Amplification of TCR beta CDR3 regions was performed using RNA transcripts as template. HTBI primers were the set used in a first-round RT-PCR of the TCR CDR3. TCRdb called the multiplex PCR reads again in MiXCR, with one record for every CDR3 protein. The profile shows approximately 560,000 distinct CDR3 sequences, around 42% of them singletons. This clonotype has a handful of counts. Its antigen is not known. The germline gene is not matched at one end of the junction; a read error may be the cause.

Regarding the study as a whole: Ophthalmopathy was model-predicted a median roughly 6.5 months pre-onset. Ophthalmopathy and stable hyperthyroidism were told apart by a 13 V-J model.

The TCR originated in a woman younger than 30 with Graves' hyperthyroidism. Sequencing was done on a sample of peripheral blood or thyroid tissue (not recorded which). The chain links TRBV7-7 to TRBJ1-5; D remains ambiguous. The CDR3 bases are TGTGCTAGCAGCTTTACCCACGGGGAGCCCCAGCATTTT. Its protein product is CASSFTHGEPQHF. Drawing the rest from reference TRBV7-7 and TRBJ1-5, the complete variable domain is GAGVSQSPRYKVTKRGQDVTLRCDPISSHATLYWYQQALGQGPEFLTYFNYEAQPDKSGLPSDRFSAERPEGSISTLTIQRTEQRDSAMYRCASSFTHGEPQHFGDGTRLSIL.